This is a list of T cell receptor beta chains from one sample in a study of control samples from healthy donors and cancer patients. Sequencing was performed with immunoSEQ multiplex PCR; in TCRdb, only in-frame clones are kept and a portion is missing. The table has 65,000 to 85,000 clones, about nine tenths seen once; the top ten hold 9.5%. The sample taken for sequencing was PBMCs. The origin of the receptors is a woman between 45 and 65 years old with colorectal cancer. The CDR3 runs from the conserved cysteine through the conserved F or W. D genes are given only for firm matches. Expanded clones get a size class; other rows say once, few or many, or leave the size out.

v_gene	d_gene	j_gene	abundance	CDR3aa	CDR3nt
TRBV3-1/TRBV3-2	NA	TRBJ2-2	few	CASSLLVSGELFF	TGTGCCAGCAGCCTGCTTGTTTCCGGGGAGCTGTTTTTT
TRBV5-4	NA	TRBJ1-2	NA	CASSSGTNYGYTF	TGTGCCAGCAGCTCCGGGACTAACTATGGCTACACCTTC
TRBV28	NA	TRBJ2-1	NA	CASSPRGARFVNEQFF	TGTGCCAGCAGTCCACGGGGGGCCAGGTTTGTTAATGAGCAGTTCTTC
TRBV6-4	NA	TRBJ1-5	NA	CARKGNQPQHF	TGTGCCAGAAAGGGGAATCAGCCCCAGCATTTT
TRBV7-3	TRBD2	TRBJ2-1	NA	CASSPRAGLLGQYEQFF	TGTGCCAGCAGCCCCCGAGCGGGACTCCTAGGCCAATATGAGCAGTTCTTC
TRBV7-9	NA	TRBJ2-3	NA	CASSQAVTSTDTQYF	TGTGCCAGCAGCCAAGCGGTTACTAGCACAGATACGCAGTATTTT
TRBV5-1	NA	TRBJ2-2	NA	CASSQDGGELFF	TGCGCCAGCAGCCAGGACGGCGGGGAGCTGTTTTTT
TRBV14	NA	TRBJ1-1	NA	CASSHRLGTEAFF	TGTGCCAGCAGCCACCGTCTCGGGACTGAAGCTTTCTTT
TRBV12-3/TRBV12-4	NA	TRBJ2-1	NA	CASSFRYEQFF	TGTGCCAGCAGTTTCAGATATGAGCAGTTCTTC
TRBV4-3	NA	TRBJ2-5	NA	CASSRSRRETQYF	TGCGCCAGCAGCCGATCACGGCGGGAGACCCAGTACTTC
TRBV6-2/TRBV6-3	NA	TRBJ1-2	once	CASSYSALPYGYTF	TGTGCCAGCAGTTACTCTGCGCTACCCTATGGCTACACCTTC
TRBV18	NA	TRBJ2-1	NA	CASSPQEASSYNEQFF	TGTGCCAGCTCACCACAGGAGGCGAGCTCCTACAATGAGCAGTTCTTC
TRBV28	NA	TRBJ1-2	NA	CASSELGNYGYTF	TGTGCCAGCAGCGAGTTGGGTAACTATGGCTACACCTTC
TRBV5-3	NA	TRBJ2-5	NA	CARSSRQDWQETQYF	TGTGCCAGAAGCTCCAGACAGGACTGGCAAGAGACCCAGTACTTC
TRBV5-1	TRBD1	TRBJ1-2	NA	CASSQDRGYGYTF	TGCGCCAGCAGCCAAGACAGGGGATATGGCTACACCTTC
TRBV19	TRBD1	TRBJ1-5	NA	CASIGQVTNQPQHF	TGTGCCAGTATTGGACAGGTCACCAATCAGCCCCAGCATTTT
TRBV7-9	NA	TRBJ1-4	NA	CASSLATGYKNEKLFF	TGTGCCAGCAGCTTAGCCACGGGATACAAAAATGAAAAACTGTTTTTT
TRBV2	NA	TRBJ2-1	NA	CASQGPDGNEQFF	TGTGCCAGCCAAGGACCCGACGGGAATGAGCAGTTCTTC
TRBV28	TRBD1	TRBJ1-2	NA	CASRKGTGLVYGYTF	TGTGCCAGCAGGAAAGGGACAGGGCTAGTCTATGGCTACACCTTC
TRBV15	NA	TRBJ1-2	once	CATSRNRDNYGYTF	TGTGCCACCAGCAGAAACCGGGACAACTATGGCTACACCTTC
TRBV18	NA	TRBJ1-6	NA	CASSPGGKDGSLHF	TGTGCCAGCTCGCCCGGGGGGAAAGACGGGTCCCTCCACTTT
TRBV19	TRBD1	TRBJ2-5	NA	CASFDRAQETQYF	TGTGCCAGTTTCGACAGGGCTCAAGAGACCCAGTACTTC
TRBV30	TRBD1	TRBJ1-1	once	CACTSGQGDTEAFF	TGTGCCTGTACTTCGGGACAGGGGGACACTGAAGCTTTCTTT
TRBV20-1	NA	TRBJ1-2	NA	CSATQGLGYTF	TGCAGTGCTACTCAGGGGCTAGGCTACACCTTC
TRBV19	TRBD1	TRBJ1-2	NA	CASTDPGGYYGYTF	TGTGCCAGTACAGACCCAGGGGGCTACTATGGCTACACCTTC
TRBV3-1/TRBV3-2	TRBD2	TRBJ2-5	NA	CASSRLAGRETQYF	TGTGCCAGCAGCCGCCTAGCGGGGAGAGAGACCCAGTACTTC
TRBV19	NA	TRBJ1-2	NA	CASSISYGGEFGYTF	TGTGCCAGTAGTATATCCTACGGAGGGGAATTTGGCTACACCTTC
TRBV6-5	NA	TRBJ1-6	NA	CASSSGPYNSPLHF	TGTGCCAGCAGTTCCGGACCGTATAATTCACCCCTCCACTTT
TRBV10-3	NA	TRBJ2-2	NA	CAIKGTDADELFF	TGTGCCATCAAGGGGACGGACGCAGATGAGCTGTTTTTT
TRBV19	TRBD1	TRBJ1-3	NA	CASSRQGGNTIYF	TGTGCCAGTAGCCGACAGGGTGGAAACACCATATATTTT
TRBV6-2/TRBV6-3	TRBD2	TRBJ2-3	NA	CASSYPGTSGGLSTDTQYF	TGTGCCAGCAGTTACCCCGGGACTAGCGGGGGGCTTAGCACAGATACGCAGTATTTT
TRBV30	NA	TRBJ2-5	NA	CAWSDGGGGTQYF	TGTGCCTGGAGTGATGGGGGCGGGGGGACCCAGTACTTC
TRBV6-5	NA	TRBJ1-1	NA	CASSYSEALNTEAFF	TGTGCCAGCAGTTACTCGGAGGCCTTGAACACTGAAGCTTTCTTT
TRBV7-8	NA	TRBJ1-5	NA	CASRRDLGQPQHF	TGTGCCAGCAGGCGGGACCTCGGTCAGCCCCAGCATTTT
TRBV24-1	NA	TRBJ1-1	NA	CATGQTDTEAFF	TGTGCCACCGGTCAAACAGACACTGAAGCTTTCTTT
TRBV4-3	TRBD2	TRBJ2-2	once	CASSRDTKGLAGGRTGELFF	TGCGCCAGCAGCCGGGACACTAAGGGACTAGCGGGGGGCCGTACCGGGGAGCTGTTTTTT
TRBV18	NA	TRBJ1-1	NA	CASSPLGEGTEAFF	TGTGCCAGCTCCCCCCTGGGGGAGGGCACTGAAGCTTTCTTT
TRBV5-4	TRBD1	TRBJ1-2	NA	CASSLLTGTGGHGYTF	TGTGCCAGCAGCTTGCTGACCGGGACAGGGGGTCATGGCTACACCTTC
TRBV12-5	TRBD1	TRBJ1-1	NA	CASGSDRGAEAFF	TGTGCTAGTGGATCGGACAGGGGCGCTGAAGCTTTCTTT
TRBV7-3	TRBD1	TRBJ2-1	NA	CASSSASQGANEQFF	TGTGCCAGCAGCTCAGCAAGTCAGGGGGCAAATGAGCAGTTCTTC
TRBV5-1	TRBD1	TRBJ1-5	NA	CASSAAGGDQPQHF	TGCGCCAGCAGCGCCGCAGGGGGCGATCAGCCCCAGCATTTT
TRBV10-3	NA	TRBJ1-1	NA	CAISESWNTEAFF	TGTGCCATCAGTGAGTCCTGGAACACTGAAGCTTTCTTT